This T cell receptor (beta chain) was identified during a study of shared clonotypes between healthy human individuals. Findings and limits, study-wide: Richness estimates generally favored naive over memory subsets.

Per sorted-subset replicate PCR, input was 150 to 250 ng DNA, representing tens of thousands of T cell genomes. Assay used: immunoSEQ multiplex PCR; TCRdb lists only in-frame clones, some missing. The table has millions of clones, around nine tenths seen once; the top ten hold over 0.12%. Note on this clone: Its antigen is unknown.

This TCR derives from a man younger than 30 in good health. Input material: naive CD4+ T cells sorted from blood. This sample's subset: CD45RA+ positively selected.

CDR3 sequence (DNA): TGTGCCTGGAGGGGCCTCTATGGCTACACCTTC. It translates to CAWRGLYGYTF. This sequence joins TRBV30 and TRBJ1-2; D uncertain. CDR1 is GTSNPN and CDR2 is SVGIG in the germline V gene (reference sequence). V was clipped by 3 bases and J by 4 bases, with 6 bases between them. The length of the CDR3 is 11 residues.